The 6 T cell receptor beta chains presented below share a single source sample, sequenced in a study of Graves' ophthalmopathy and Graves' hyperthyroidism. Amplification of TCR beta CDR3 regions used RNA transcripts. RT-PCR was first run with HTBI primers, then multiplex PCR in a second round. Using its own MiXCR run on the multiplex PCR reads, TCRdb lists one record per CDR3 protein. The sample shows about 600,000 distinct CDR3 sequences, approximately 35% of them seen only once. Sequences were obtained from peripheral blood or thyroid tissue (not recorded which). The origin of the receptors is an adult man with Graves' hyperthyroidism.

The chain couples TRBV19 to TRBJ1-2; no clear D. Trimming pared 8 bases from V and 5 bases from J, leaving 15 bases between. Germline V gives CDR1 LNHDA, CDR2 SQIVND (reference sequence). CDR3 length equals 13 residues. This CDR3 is CASEGPNRYGYTF. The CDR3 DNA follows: TGTGCCAGTGAAGGCCCTAACAGATATGGCTACACCTTC. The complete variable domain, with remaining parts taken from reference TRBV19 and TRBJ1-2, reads DGGITQSPKYLFRKEGQNVTLSCEQNLNHDAMYWYRQDPGQGLRLIYYSQIVNDFQKGDIAEGYSVSREKKESFPLTVTSAQKNPTAFYLCASEGPNRYGYTFGSGTRLTVV.

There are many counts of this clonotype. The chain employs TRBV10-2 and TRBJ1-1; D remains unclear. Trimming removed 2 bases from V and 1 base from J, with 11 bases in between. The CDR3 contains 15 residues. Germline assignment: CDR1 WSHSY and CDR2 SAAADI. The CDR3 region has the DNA TGCGCCAGCAGTGAGAAACCGCGCCAGAACACTGAAGCTTTCTTT. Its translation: CASSEKPRQNTEAFF.

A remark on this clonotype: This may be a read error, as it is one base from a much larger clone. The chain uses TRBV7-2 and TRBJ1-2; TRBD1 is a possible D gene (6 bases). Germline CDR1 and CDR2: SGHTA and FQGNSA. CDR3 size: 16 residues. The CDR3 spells CASSKHPGAGDYGHTF. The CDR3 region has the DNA TGTGCCAGCAGCAAACACCCAGGGGCTGGTGACTATGGCCACACCTTC.

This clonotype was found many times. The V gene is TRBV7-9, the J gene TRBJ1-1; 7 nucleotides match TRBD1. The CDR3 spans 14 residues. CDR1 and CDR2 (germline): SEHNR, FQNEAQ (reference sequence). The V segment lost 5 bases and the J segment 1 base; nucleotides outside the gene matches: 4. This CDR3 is CASSLDRPNTEAFF. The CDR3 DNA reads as TGTGCCAGCAGCCTGGACAGGCCGAACACTGAAGCTTTCTTT.

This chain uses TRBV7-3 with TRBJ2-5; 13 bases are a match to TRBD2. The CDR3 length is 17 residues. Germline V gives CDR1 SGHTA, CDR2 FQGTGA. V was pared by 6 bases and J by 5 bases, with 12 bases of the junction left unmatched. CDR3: CASSRNGVLAGGETQYF. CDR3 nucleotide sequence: TGTGCCAGCAGTCGAAACGGCGTACTAGCGGGAGGGGAGACCCAGTACTTC. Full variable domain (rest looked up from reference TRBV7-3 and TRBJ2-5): GAGVSQTPSNKVTEKGKYVELRCDPISGHTALYWYRQSLGQGPEFLIYFQGTGAADDSGLPNDRFFAVRPEGSVSTLKIQRTERGDSAVYLCASSRNGVLAGGETQYFGPGTRLLVL.

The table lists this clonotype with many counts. CDR3 sequence reads: CASSFGRSSPLHF. CDR3 in DNA: TGTGCCAGCAGTTTCGGACGAAGTTCACCCCTCCACTTT. This chain connects TRBV27 to TRBJ1-6; D is undetermined. Trimming removed 3 bases from V and 9 bases from J, with 9 bases in between. Per the germline V gene, CDR1 is MNHEY and CDR2 is SMNVEV (reference sequence). The CDR3 is made up of 13 amino acids.